The TCR beta chain described here comes from a study of blood T cell repertoires in COVID-19. In the original workflow: Using reference gene primer amplification, nucleated cell counts were estimated. Method: immunoSEQ multiplex PCR; TCRdb's copy keeps in-frame clones and lacks some. The V and J calls and clone size are taken from that table; D and trimming were inferred from the DNA. The sample lists hundreds of thousands of clones; more than 75% were seen once. The CDR3 covers 16 residues. The germline V gene has CDR1 LGHDT and CDR2 YNNKEL (reference sequence). Trimming removed 5 bases at V and 3 bases at J, with 14 bases between.

Sequencing was carried out using peripheral blood. The genes are TRBV3-1 (or the pseudogene TRBV3-2) and TRBJ1-6; D is unresolved. The sequence was obtained from an older man with acute or convalescent COVID-19. As DNA, the CDR3 is TGTGCCAGCAGCGAATCGGACGGGATCTATAATTCACCCCTCCACTTT. This gives the protein CASSESDGIYNSPLHF.